This T cell receptor beta chain was found in a study of blood T cell repertoires in COVID-19. About the research overall: PBMCs, B-cell-depleted T cells, or T cells were the source of the cDNA or gDNA that made up the material.

Authors' analysis steps: Amplified reference gene primers provided the basis for estimating nucleated cell counts. Measured with immunoSEQ multiplex PCR; TCRdb has only the in-frame clones, and not every one. D and trimming were read from the DNA, whereas the V and J calls and clone size are those reported in that table. The profile covers around 190,000 clones, with 88% appearing a single time and under 5% taken by the ten largest. Germline loops: CDR1 SGHNT, CDR2 YYREEE (reference sequence). The V end lost 1 base, the J end lost 3 bases, and 10 bases lay between the germline ends. The CDR3 totals 14 residues.

Sample: peripheral blood. The chain has TRBV5-4 and TRBJ2-5, with a possible D match to TRBD2 (5 bases). The sequence came from a human donor in a cohort sampled during active COVID-19. The CDR3 loop is CASSLFGVEETQYF. CDR3 bases: TGTGCCAGCAGCTTGTTCGGGGTGGAAGAGACCCAGTACTTC.